This T cell receptor (beta chain) was captured in a study of cytomegalovirus exposure and HLA in healthy donors. Study outcomes and limitations: Exclusion applied to some V segments, including TRBV6-2 and TRBV6-3, as they were indistinguishable.

Primers: 60 Vbeta forward and 13 Jbeta reverse. In the authors' methods: A later analysis counted 65 million to 80 million unique TCR beta chains, 9.5 million to 13 million shared. Clones were sequenced by immunoSEQ multiplex PCR, and TCRdb holds only the in-frame ones, with some missing. The V and J calls and the clone size are those of that table, but D and trimming were determined from the DNA. This table holds about 110,000 clones, approximately 72% found once. As to this clone: The antigen remains unidentified.

Trimming removed 4 bases at V and 1 base at J, with 13 bases between. CDR3 size: 16 residues. Germline CDR1 SNHLY, CDR2 FYNNEI. The rearrangement joins TRBV2 to TRBJ2-2, with D maybe TRBD2 (5 bases). Sequenced material: PBMCs. The TCR sequence derives from a man aged 30 to 39 in good health and CMV-seronegative. CDR3 coding DNA: TGTGCCAGCAGTGTTACGGAGGTTGAGAACACCGGGGAGCTGTTTTTT. Translation: CASSVTEVENTGELFF.